This is a list of T cell receptor beta chains from one sample in a study of T cell repertoires in cytomegalovirus infection. TCRdb re-called the reads through MiXCR, storing one row per CDR3 protein. The sample shows 450,000 to 650,000 distinct CDR3 sequences, about 26% of them seen only once. The sequenced sample consisted of PBMCs. All receptors derive from a human donor in good health (CMV status not recorded). Some clones in this sample may be carry-over from other donors' samples. The conserved cysteine and the conserved F or W are not part of the CDR3 here. Expanded clones get a size class; other rows say once, few or many, or leave the size out.

j_gene: TRBJ2-2; abundance: .; v_gene: TRBV29-1; CDR3aa: SVEGSTLGELF
j_gene: TRBJ2-7; abundance: .; v_gene: TRBV12-3/TRBV12-4; CDR3aa: ASSLWGALTSYEQY
j_gene: TRBJ1-2; abundance: .; v_gene: TRBV4-1; CDR3aa: ASSQVIAGNGYT
j_gene: TRBJ2-5; abundance: few; v_gene: TRBV28; CDR3aa: ASRALPGQETQY
j_gene: TRBJ1-5; abundance: many; v_gene: TRBV7-2; CDR3aa: ASSPDRGSNQPQH
j_gene: TRBJ2-1; abundance: .; v_gene: TRBV28; CDR3aa: ASSPWRKAVYNEQF
j_gene: TRBJ2-2; abundance: .; v_gene: TRBV12-3/TRBV12-4; CDR3aa: ASSKDRETGELF
j_gene: TRBJ2-1; abundance: .; v_gene: TRBV14; CDR3aa: ASSHGLAASYNEQF
j_gene: TRBJ2-2; abundance: few; v_gene: TRBV7-6; CDR3aa: ASSLIRQGVNTGELF
j_gene: TRBJ2-1; abundance: .; v_gene: TRBV24-1; CDR3aa: ATSASGSFYNEQF
j_gene: TRBJ2-1; abundance: few; v_gene: TRBV19; CDR3aa: ASSIPGLAGGGNEQF
j_gene: TRBJ1-6; abundance: few; v_gene: TRBV7-6; CDR3aa: ASTATGISNSPLH
j_gene: TRBJ1-2; abundance: few; v_gene: TRBV11-2; CDR3aa: ASSAPQGYYGYT
j_gene: TRBJ2-5; abundance: many; v_gene: TRBV7-2; CDR3aa: ASSLGGSQETQY
j_gene: TRBJ1-5; abundance: many; v_gene: TRBV27; CDR3aa: ASSPRLLRTDSNQPQH
j_gene: TRBJ1-6; abundance: many; v_gene: TRBV7-2; CDR3aa: ASSRRGQGSDSPLH
j_gene: TRBJ2-7; abundance: many; v_gene: TRBV7-2; CDR3aa: ASSLGTGATYEQY
j_gene: TRBJ2-5; abundance: few; v_gene: TRBV28; CDR3aa: ASSSYPSPGKETQY
j_gene: TRBJ2-3; abundance: few; v_gene: TRBV12-3/TRBV12-4; CDR3aa: ASSLMASGADTQY
j_gene: TRBJ2-1; abundance: .; v_gene: TRBV2; CDR3aa: ASSVTTGGMYEQF
j_gene: TRBJ1-1; abundance: .; v_gene: TRBV29-1; CDR3aa: SVDRDRGTEAF
j_gene: TRBJ2-1; abundance: .; v_gene: TRBV6-2/TRBV6-3; CDR3aa: ASSYSTDSTFQF
j_gene: TRBJ2-3; abundance: .; v_gene: TRBV6-2/TRBV6-3; CDR3aa: ASSVGLRNTDTQY
j_gene: TRBJ2-1; abundance: .; v_gene: TRBV13; CDR3aa: ASSQLAGVLNEQF
j_gene: TRBJ2-1; abundance: .; v_gene: TRBV10-3; CDR3aa: AISNPGTSGTHEQF
j_gene: TRBJ2-1; abundance: once; v_gene: TRBV6-6; CDR3aa: ASSYSRRGEQF
j_gene: TRBJ1-1; abundance: .; v_gene: TRBV6-5; CDR3aa: ASRNYRGHPEAF